Presented here are 29 T cell receptor beta chains from one specimen sequenced in a study of T-cell reconstitution after alpha-beta-depleted transplantation in children. Preparation of the TCRbeta library involved a method that used unique molecular identifiers. A single record per CDR3 protein comes from TCRdb applying MiXCR to the PCR reads. The sample yields hundreds of thousands of distinct CDR3 sequences, under 30% seen once. The sample here was PBMCs, mostly from graft donor cells, taken 360 days after TCRalphabeta/CD19-depleted stem cell transplant. These receptors came from a boy under three years old who had a stem cell transplant for acute myeloid leukemia, so the T cells may come from the graft donor.

This clonotype was detected only a few times. The V call is TRBV9, the J call TRBJ2-1; D unclear. The CDR3 loop spans 12 amino acids. Trimming left V 0 bases short and J 9 bases short, with 7 bases between. Germline V gene data show CDR1 as SGDLS and CDR2 as YYNGEE. The chain's CDR3 is CASSVESGEQFF. CDR3 DNA sequence: TGTGCCAGCAGCGTAGAGTCGGGTGAGCAGTTCTTC.

The V and J genes are TRBV19 and TRBJ2-3; the match to TRBD2 covers 8 bases. J lost 4 bases, V lost 6 bases, and 9 bases had no gene match. The CDR3 is 15 residues long. The germline V gene has CDR1 LNHDA and CDR2 SQIVND (reference sequence). The CDR3 protein is CASRTTGGMADTQYF. DNA for the CDR3: TGTGCCAGTAGGACCACGGGGGGGATGGCAGATACGCAGTATTTT.

This clonotype was seen a few times. The chain couples TRBV29-1 to TRBJ2-1, with D possibly being TRBD1 (6 bases). Germline V gene data show CDR1 as SQVTM and CDR2 as ANQGSEA. V was pared by 3 bases and J by 10 bases, with 13 bases between. The CDR3 totals 12 residues. The CDR3 coding sequence is TGCAGCGTTGAGGACACAGGGCGGGAGCAGTTCTTC. This encodes CSVEDTGREQFF.

This clonotype was seen only a few times. The gene calls are TRBV7-9 and TRBJ2-1; possible D gene TRBD1, 5 bases. Germline CDR1 reads SEHNR; CDR2 reads FQNEAQ (reference sequence). The V and J ends lost 5 bases and 5 bases respectively, with 13 bases between them. The CDR3 is 14 residues long. CDR3 sequence reads: CASSLGAEDNEQFF. CDR3 bases: TGTGCCAGCAGCCTTGGGGCAGAGGACAATGAGCAGTTCTTC.

This clonotype has more than one count but fewer than ten. The chain combines TRBV18 with TRBJ2-7; D unresolved. The V gene lost 1 base and the J gene lost 5 bases, with 6 bases spanning the gap. CDR1 and CDR2 (germline): KGHSH, LQKENI. The CDR3 consists of 12 residues. The CDR3 region has the DNA TGTGCCAGCTCACCACGGGGAAACGAGCAGTACGTC. Its translation is CASSPRGNEQYV.

This clonotype was recorded many times. The V call is TRBV29-1, the J call TRBJ2-3; 16 bases line up with TRBD2. The germline V gene has CDR1 SQVTM and CDR2 ANQGSEA. The junction had 9 bases not matched to a gene; V was cut back by 2 bases and J by 1 base. The CDR3 consists of 19 residues. The CDR3 spells CSVEMGLAGGPIGTDTQYF. In nucleotides, the CDR3 is TGCAGCGTTGAAATGGGACTAGCGGGGGGGCCCATTGGCACAGATACGCAGTATTTT.

The genes are TRBV5-4 and TRBJ2-3; D possibly uses TRBD1 or TRBD2 (5 bases each). Germline lookup yields CDR1 SGHNT and CDR2 YYREEE (reference sequence). The V end lost 3 bases, the J end lost 2 bases, and 16 bases lay between the germline ends. The CDR3 is 16 residues long. The DNA for the CDR3 is TGTGCCAGCAGCTGGGCCAGGGAGAGCCACACAGATACGCAGTATTTT. It encodes CASSWARESHTDTQYF.

For the CDR3, the DNA is TGTGCCAGCAGCTTGGCGTTCGGCAGAGTCTACGAGCAGTACGTC. Translating it yields CASSLAFGRVYEQYV. The chain combines TRBV5-6 with TRBJ2-7; D gene uncertain. Germline V gene sequence: CDR1 SGHDT, CDR2 YYEEEE. V lost 0 bases to trimming and J lost 3 bases, with 13 bases between them. CDR3 length: 15 residues.

This clonotype was seen many times. The rearrangement links TRBV12-3 or TRBV12-4 to TRBJ2-6; D is unclear. V lost 4 bases, J lost 0 bases, and 7 bases lay in between. This CDR3 has 15 residues. In DNA, the CDR3 is TGTGCCAGCAGTTCGCAGGACTCTGGGGCCAACGTCCTGACTTTC. Translation gives CASSSQDSGANVLTF.

There are many counts of this clonotype. The rearrangement links TRBV12-3 or TRBV12-4 to TRBJ2-5; 10 bases line up with TRBD2. The CDR3 consists of 14 residues. V lost 6 bases and J lost 2; bases outside the gene matches: 3. The CDR3, as DNA: TGTGCCAGCAGCTCGGGACTAGCGCAAGAGACCCAGTACTTC. Translation: CASSSGLAQETQYF.

This clonotype has a count of ten or more. This chain links TRBV28 with TRBJ1-5, with unresolved D. Germline V gene lookup returns CDR1 MDHEN and CDR2 SYDVKM. CDR3 length: 16 residues. V shed 6 bases and J shed 5 bases, with 20 bases lying between them. The CDR3 is CASSPVTDYFYQPQHF. CDR3 coding DNA: TGTGCCAGCAGCCCGGTGACCGACTATTTTTATCAGCCCCAGCATTTT.

The J gene is TRBJ2-3, the V gene TRBV6-1; D gene unclear. This CDR3 spans 13 amino acids. The germline gives CDR1 MNHNS, CDR2 SASEGT. V was pared by 10 bases and J by 0 bases, with 11 bases between. The CDR3 DNA reads TGTGCCACCCAGCCCCCAAGCACAGATACGCAGTATTTT. Its protein is CATQPPSTDTQYF.

This clonotype came up a few times. V is TRBV7-2 and J is TRBJ2-6; no firm D call. The CDR3 is 14 residues long. V was pared by 5 bases and J by 2 bases, with 7 bases between. Germline V gene lookup returns CDR1 SGHTA and CDR2 FQGNSA. The CDR3 sequence: CASSAEAGANVLTF. The CDR3 nucleotides read TGTGCCAGCAGCGCCGAGGCTGGGGCCAACGTCCTGACTTTC. Full variable domain (remainder filled in from reference TRBV7-2 and TRBJ2-6): GAGVSQSPSNKVTEKGKDVELRCDPISGHTALYWYRQSLGQGLEFLIYFQGNSAPDKSGLPSDRFSAERTGGSVSTLTIQRTQQEDSAVYLCASSAEAGANVLTFGAGSRLTVL.

This clonotype showed up just a few times. J is TRBJ2-7 and V is TRBV4-3, with a tentative D call TRBD1 (6 bases). This CDR3 contains 16 residues. Germline values: CDR1 LGHNA, CDR2 YSLEER. V lost 0 bases and J 3 bases, leaving 15 bases between the germline ends. The CDR3 sequence: CASSQEFQGNFYEQYF. The CDR3 DNA is TGCGCCAGCAGCCAAGAATTCCAGGGGAATTTCTACGAGCAGTACTTC.

Many counts were recorded for this clonotype. The chain joins TRBV5-1 to TRBJ1-1; D not resolved. Germline CDR1 SGHRS, CDR2 YFSETQ. The V and J ends lost 2 bases and 0 bases respectively, with 11 bases between them. CDR3 length equals 15 residues. CDR3 coding DNA: TGCGCCAGCAGCTTACGACAAGGGCTGAACACTGAAGCTTTCTTT. Translating gives CASSLRQGLNTEAFF.

The V and J genes are TRBV29-1 and TRBJ2-1; weak D call: TRBD1 (8 bases). The CDR3 length is 15 residues. V was pared by 7 bases and J by 0 bases, with 16 bases between. Germline CDR1 is SQVTM and CDR2 is ANQGSEA. The DNA for the CDR3 is TGCAGCGCAGCGGGACAGGCGGTCTCCTACAATGAGCAGTTCTTC. As protein: CSAAGQAVSYNEQFF.

The chain couples TRBV20-1 to TRBJ1-1; the D is unclear. V lost 1 base to trimming and J lost 4 bases, with 22 bases between them. The CDR3 loop spans 17 amino acids. In germline, CDR1 is DFQATT, CDR2 SNEGSKA (reference sequence). CDR3 region: CSARVSPRGSKVTEAFF. CDR3 nucleotides: TGCAGTGCTAGAGTATCCCCGCGAGGTTCTAAGGTCACTGAAGCTTTCTTT.

Only a few counts were recorded for this clonotype. The chain is built from TRBV29-1 and TRBJ1-1; D gene uncertain. This CDR3 has 10 amino acids. V was clipped by 1 base and J by 7 bases, with 4 bases between them. Per the germline V gene, CDR1 is SQVTM and CDR2 is ANQGSEA. CDR3 residues: CSVEVVEAFF. The CDR3 DNA reads TGCAGCGTTGAAGTCGTTGAAGCTTTCTTT.

This clonotype turned up a few times. The chain uses TRBV4-3 and TRBJ2-3; 7 nucleotides agree with TRBD2. With 1 base clipped from V and 0 bases from J, the junction kept 7 bases outside the gene matches. This CDR3 is 17 amino acids long. Germline CDR1 and CDR2: LGHNA and YSLEER. CDR3 DNA: TGCGCCAGCAGCCAAGGTGGTCCGGGGGGAAGCACAGATACGCAGTATTTT. This sequence encodes CASSQGGPGGSTDTQYF.

Only a few counts were recorded for this clonotype. The J gene is TRBJ2-4, the V gene TRBV5-1; no clear D. The germline CDR1 and CDR2 sequences are SGHRS and YFSETQ. The V and J ends lost 2 bases and 1 base respectively, with 22 bases between them. The CDR3 has 19 amino acids. The CDR3 sequence: CASSLDLRPPTPAKNIQYF. The CDR3 DNA sequence: TGCGCCAGCAGCTTAGACCTCAGACCCCCGACGCCTGCCAAAAACATTCAGTACTTC. Full variable domain (remainder filled in from reference TRBV5-1 and TRBJ2-4): KAGVTQTPRYLIKTRGQQVTLSCSPISGHRSVSWYQQTPGQGLQFLFEYFSETQRNKGNFPGRFSGRQFSNSRSEMNVSTLELGDSALYLCASSLDLRPPTPAKNIQYFGAGTRLSVL.

The V and J genes are TRBV24-1 and TRBJ2-1, with D maybe TRBD2 (6 bases). This CDR3 contains 17 residues. Trimming left V 3 bases short and J 8 bases short, with 22 bases between. The germline gives CDR1 KGHDR, CDR2 SFDVKD. CDR3 region: CATSDGRGRRLGDEQFF. The CDR3 DNA sequence: TGTGCCACCAGTGATGGCCGGGGGAGGAGGTTGGGCGATGAGCAGTTCTTC.

This clonotype was counted between two and nine times. J is TRBJ1-4 and V is TRBV28; D gene uncertain. Germline-derived CDR1 and CDR2 are MDHEN and SYDVKM. CDR3 size: 14 residues. V shed 5 bases and J shed 0 bases, with 7 bases lying between them. The CDR3 sequence: CASSRLATNEKLFF. The DNA of the CDR3 is TGTGCCAGCAGTCGCCTTGCAACTAATGAAAAACTGTTTTTT.

The chain combines TRBV7-8 with TRBJ2-2; maybe TRBD1 (5 bases). The CDR3 runs to 17 residues. V was pared by 1 base and J by 5 bases, with 17 bases between. The V gene's germline CDR1 is SGHVS and CDR2 FQNEAQ. The CDR3 DNA reads TGTGCCAGCAGCTTAGTAGTAGGCGCAGGGCGGACCGGGGAGCTGTTTTTT. Amino acids: CASSLVVGAGRTGELFF.

This clonotype was observed many times. This chain links TRBV6-1 with TRBJ1-2; D possibly corresponds to TRBD1 (6 bases). Trimming removed 6 bases at V and 8 bases at J, with 22 bases between. Germline V lookup: CDR1 MNHNS, CDR2 SASEGT. CDR3 length: 15 amino acids. CDR3 nucleotides: TGTGCCAGCAGCCCCAGGGGCACAGCTCAAACGGGCTACACCTTC. Translated, it gives CASSPRGTAQTGYTF.

This chain uses TRBV6-5 with TRBJ1-1; D is ambiguous. Trimming removed 2 bases from V and 1 base from J, with 5 bases in between. The CDR3 covers 13 residues. Germline assignment: CDR1 MNHEY and CDR2 SVGAGI. Here the CDR3 DNA reads TGTGCCAGCAGTTACGGGAAGAACACTGAAGCTTTCTTT. Translating it yields CASSYGKNTEAFF.

V gene TRBV6-5 combines with J gene TRBJ1-2; 12 nucleotides align to TRBD1. Germline V gene sequence: CDR1 MNHEY, CDR2 SVGAGI. The CDR3 covers 15 residues. Unmatched junction bases numbered 5, after V lost 2 bases and J lost 7 bases. The CDR3 nucleotides are TGTGCCAGCAGTTACGACGGGACAGGGGGCTCTGGCTACACCTTC. Its translation is CASSYDGTGGSGYTF.

This clonotype was observed many times. The chain is built from TRBV5-1 and TRBJ2-7; a possible D gene is TRBD2 (5 bases). Between the trimmed V and J ends, which lost 2 bases and 5 bases, there was a span of 8 bases. The length of the CDR3 is 12 residues. Germline loops: CDR1 SGHRS, CDR2 YFSETQ. DNA of the CDR3: TGCGCCAGCAGCTTCGGGGTAGACGAGCAGTACTTC. It yields the protein CASSFGVDEQYF. Together with reference TRBV5-1 and TRBJ2-7, the CDR3 gives the full variable domain: KAGVTQTPRYLIKTRGQQVTLSCSPISGHRSVSWYQQTPGQGLQFLFEYFSETQRNKGNFPGRFSGRQFSNSRSEMNVSTLELGDSALYLCASSFGVDEQYFGPGTRLTVT.

In this sample, this clonotype turned up a few times. The chain joins TRBV9 to TRBJ2-1; 13 bases align to TRBD2. The CDR3 covers 17 residues. The V gene end was trimmed by 4 bases and the J gene end by 8 bases; junction bases not matched to a gene: 12. Germline loops: CDR1 SGDLS, CDR2 YYNGEE. CDR3 sequence: CASSSPSTSGGAHEQFF. The CDR3, as DNA: TGTGCCAGCAGCTCGCCATCAACTAGCGGGGGGGCCCATGAGCAGTTCTTC.

In this sample, this clonotype turned up a few times. The J gene is TRBJ2-7, the V gene TRBV5-1, with 8 positions matching TRBD2. Germline assignment: CDR1 SGHRS and CDR2 YFSETQ. The CDR3 runs to 15 residues. The junction had 8 bases not matched to a gene; V was cut back by 6 bases and J by 0 bases. The CDR3 loop reads CASKPSGLSSYEQYF. The CDR3 DNA is TGCGCCAGCAAGCCTAGCGGGCTTAGCTCCTACGAGCAGTACTTC.